The 24 T cell receptor beta chains below were found in one sample sequenced in a study of T cells in Graves' hyperthyroidism and ophthalmopathy. Amplification targeted TCR beta CDR3 regions from RNA transcripts. HTBI primers were the set used in a first-round RT-PCR of the TCR CDR3. TCRdb re-called the multiplex PCR reads through MiXCR, storing one row per CDR3 protein. The data hold 700,000 or so distinct CDR3 sequences, with roughly 15% observed a single time. Sequencing used blood. The receptors shown here come from a man aged 18-30 years with Graves' hyperthyroidism.

This clonotype was recorded at least ten times. This chain joins TRBV7-9 and TRBJ2-7; TRBD1 agrees at 10 bases. CDR1 is SEHNR, CDR2 FQNEAQ, per germline (reference sequence). This CDR3 spans 14 amino acids. Trimming cost V 4 bases and J 5 bases; bases outside gene matches: 5. In DNA, the CDR3 is TGTGCCAGCAGCTCCGACAGGGGGCAGGACGAGCAGTACTTC. Its translation is CASSSDRGQDEQYF.

This clonotype has ten or more counts. V is TRBV2 and J is TRBJ2-3, with a weak D call TRBD1 (5 bases). The CDR3 is 12 residues long. The germline V gene has CDR1 SNHLY and CDR2 FYNNEI. V dropped 6 bases and J dropped 4 bases, with 8 bases sitting between them. CDR3 DNA: TGTGCCAGCAGACTACAGGCAGATACGCAGTATTTT. Its translation is CASRLQADTQYF.

This clonotype was observed at least ten times. This chain joins TRBV28 and TRBJ2-3; TRBD2 matches at 8 bases. The CDR3 is 15 residues long. Unmatched junction bases numbered 4, after V lost 5 bases and J lost 0 bases. Germline CDR1 is MDHEN and CDR2 is SYDVKM. Written as DNA, the CDR3 is TGTGCCAGCAGTCACTCTAGCGGGAGCACAGATACGCAGTATTTT. This codes for CASSHSSGSTDTQYF.

V usage is TRBV28 and J usage is TRBJ1-5, with 9 bases fitting TRBD1. Germline CDR1 reads MDHEN; CDR2 reads SYDVKM. Germline trimming cut 5 bases from V and 8 bases from J; bases unmatched to any gene: 10. This CDR3 spans 15 amino acids. CDR3 nucleotide sequence: TGTGCCAGCAGTGCGGGACAGGGTAGGAATAAGCCCCAGCATTTT. It specifies CASSAGQGRNKPQHF.

This clonotype was detected a few times. The J gene is TRBJ2-4, the V gene TRBV7-9; D not certain. CDR1 and CDR2 (germline): SEHNR, FQNEAQ (reference sequence). The CDR3 runs to 14 residues. With 3 bases removed from V and 0 bases from J, the gap between germline ends came to 6 bases. CDR3 bases: TGTGCCAGCAGCTTCGGGCTAGCCAAAAACATTCAGTACTTC. It codes for CASSFGLAKNIQYF.

This clonotype was seen ten or more times. The chain joins TRBV12-3 or TRBV12-4 to TRBJ2-6; D assignment may be TRBD1 or TRBD2 (5 bases each). The CDR3 length is 18 residues. V dropped 4 bases and J dropped 0 bases, with 16 bases sitting between them. The CDR3 DNA reads TGTGCCAGCAGTTACGGGACGCCTCTATACTCTGGGGCCAACGTCCTGACTTTC. Amino acids: CASSYGTPLYSGANVLTF.

This clonotype was found many times. The chain joins TRBV28 to TRBJ1-4; the match to TRBD1 covers 9 bases. Germline V gene lookup returns CDR1 MDHEN and CDR2 SYDVKM. The CDR3 runs to 15 residues. V trimming: 6 bases; J trimming: 8 bases; junction bases outside the gene matches: 10. The CDR3: CASSLTGGNLEKLFF. CDR3 nucleotide sequence: TGTGCCAGCAGCCTGACAGGGGGAAACCTCGAAAAACTGTTTTTT. Filled out from reference TRBV28 and TRBJ1-4, the complete variable domain reads DVKVTQSSRYLVKRTGEKVFLECVQDMDHENMFWYRQDPGLGLRLIYFSYDVKMKEKGDIPEGYSVSREKKERFSLILESASTNQTSMYLCASSLTGGNLEKLFFGSGTQLSVL.

This clonotype was recorded many times. The chain couples TRBV20-1 to TRBJ2-7; TRBD2 aligns across 7 bases. Unmatched junction bases numbered 5, after V lost 3 bases and J lost 3 bases. Germline CDR1 reads DFQATT; CDR2 reads SNEGSKA (reference sequence). This CDR3 contains 13 residues. CDR3 bases: TGCAGTGCTAGCCGGGACTATTTCTACGAGCAGTACTTC. Its protein is CSASRDYFYEQYF.

The chain employs TRBV7-7 and TRBJ1-4, with 7 bases identical to TRBD1. The CDR3 runs 15 residues. Per germline, CDR1 SSHAT and CDR2 FNYEAQ (reference sequence). Unmatched junction bases numbered 7, after V lost 4 bases and J lost 5 bases. CDR3: CASSSNRGENEKLFF. The CDR3 nucleotides are TGTGCCAGCAGCTCAAACAGGGGCGAGAATGAAAAACTGTTTTTT.

In this sample, this clonotype turned up many times. This chain joins TRBV12-3 or TRBV12-4 and TRBJ2-1; possible D gene TRBD1, 6 bases. With 4 bases removed from V and 10 bases from J, the gap between germline ends came to 17 bases. The CDR3 has 14 residues. CDR3 coding DNA: TGTGCCAGCAGTTACCATGTACAGGGTGCCGAGCAGTTCTTC. This translates into CASSYHVQGAEQFF.

The V call is TRBV13, the J call TRBJ1-3; D remains ambiguous. Trimming shortened V by 8 bases and J by 4 bases, and 9 bases separated the two germline ends. The CDR3 is made up of 12 amino acids. Looked up from germline, CDR1 is PRHDT and CDR2 is FYEKMQ (reference sequence). CDR3 nucleotides: TGTGCCAGCTCTCAGGCCGGAAACACCATATATTTT. This gives the protein CASSQAGNTIYF. Full variable domain (remainder filled in from reference TRBV13 and TRBJ1-3): AAGVIQSPRHLIKEKRETATLKCYPIPRHDTVYWYQQGPGQDPQFLISFYEKMQSDKGSIPDRFSAQQFSDYHSELNMSSLELGDSALYFCASSQAGNTIYFGEGSWLTVV.

The V gene is TRBV20-1, the J gene TRBJ1-6; TRBD1 matches at 7 bases. The CDR3 length is 16 residues. Germline-derived CDR1 and CDR2 are DFQATT and SNEGSKA (reference sequence). The CDR3 nucleotides read TGCAGCGGGAGGGGGGGGGACAGCGGGGTGGCTTCACCCCTCCACTTT. Translation: CSGRGGDSGVASPLHF.

In its sample, this clonotype was seen many times. The rearrangement uses TRBV20-1 and TRBJ2-7, with 8 nucleotides matching TRBD2. The CDR3 loop spans 14 amino acids. V shed 0 bases, J shed 3 bases, and the junction held 4 bases outside the gene matches. The germline V gene encodes CDR1 DFQATT and CDR2 SNEGSKA (reference sequence). CDR3 amino acids: CSARDVGTSYEQYF. In DNA, the CDR3 is TGCAGTGCTAGAGATGTCGGGACTAGCTACGAGCAGTACTTC.

This clonotype was detected many times. This sequence joins TRBV5-1 and TRBJ2-7, with 13 bases aligning to TRBD2. Germline CDR1 is SGHRS and CDR2 is YFSETQ. Trimming cost V 4 bases and J 3 bases; bases outside gene matches: 7. The CDR3 extends over 16 amino acids. CDR3 bases: TGCGCCAGCAGCGGGACGGGACTAGCGGGACGCTACGAGCAGTACTTC. Residues: CASSGTGLAGRYEQYF.

There are many counts of this clonotype. This sequence joins TRBV7-9 and TRBJ2-7, with 11 bases fitting TRBD2. Germline values: CDR1 SEHNR, CDR2 FQNEAQ (reference sequence). The CDR3 length is 13 residues. After removal of 5 bases from V and 7 bases from J, the junction contained 4 bases not matched to a gene. CDR3: CASSGSGRGEQYF. The CDR3 DNA sequence: TGTGCCAGCAGCGGTAGCGGGAGGGGAGAGCAGTACTTC.

This chain uses TRBV5-1 with TRBJ2-1; D is possibly TRBD2 (5 bases). The CDR3 has 16 residues. Germline V gene lookup returns CDR1 SGHRS and CDR2 YFSETQ. The V end was cut by 0 bases, the J end by 6 bases, with 16 bases between. CDR3 bases: TGCGCCAGCAGCTTGGCCGGGGTAGCAGAGTCCAATGAGCAGTTCTTC. Protein product: CASSLAGVAESNEQFF.

The chain recombines TRBV4-3 with TRBJ2-2; 10 nucleotides align to TRBD1. The CDR3 is 20 residues long. J lost 3 bases, V lost 4 bases, and 17 bases had no gene match. Germline V gene sequence: CDR1 LGHNA, CDR2 YSLEER. The CDR3 reads CASSLLWDRGPLRDTGELFF. The DNA for the CDR3 is TGCGCCAGCAGCCTACTCTGGGACAGGGGCCCTCTTAGAGACACCGGGGAGCTGTTTTTT.

This clonotype was found a few times. This chain links TRBV18 with TRBJ2-3, with D possibly matching TRBD1 (6 bases). The CDR3 contains 17 residues. Germline loops: CDR1 KGHSH, CDR2 LQKENI. V lost 0 bases, J lost 5 bases, and 18 bases lay in between. Here the CDR3 reads CASSPPTGILGGDTQYF. DNA for the CDR3: TGTGCCAGCTCACCACCCACAGGGATTTTAGGCGGAGATACGCAGTATTTT.

This clonotype was observed at least ten times. The V and J genes are TRBV20-1 and TRBJ1-2; 11 positions match TRBD1. Germline V lookup: CDR1 DFQATT, CDR2 SNEGSKA (reference sequence). V lost 0 bases and J lost 2; bases outside the gene matches: 5. The CDR3 contains 16 residues. The CDR3 region is CSARDSGQGANYGYTF. The CDR3 nucleotides are TGCAGTGCTAGAGATAGCGGACAGGGGGCAAACTATGGCTACACCTTC.

About this clonotype: This could be a read error, since a much larger clone is one nucleotide away. Here the CDR3 reads CASSLAMTSNEQYF. In nucleotides, the CDR3 is TGTGCCAGCAGCTTGGCCATGACCTCCAATGAGCAGTACTTC. The chain is built from TRBV28 and TRBJ2-1; D gene ambiguous. The last part of the DNA fits TRBJ2-7 better; the J call may be wrong. Germline values: CDR1 MDHEN, CDR2 SYDVKM. CDR3 length equals 14 residues.

This clonotype appeared a few times. This chain uses TRBV2 with TRBJ1-1; D gene ambiguous. With 10 bases removed from V and 5 bases from J, the gap between germline ends came to 11 bases. Germline V gives CDR1 SNHLY, CDR2 FYNNEI. This CDR3 region has 11 residues. CDR3 sequence (DNA): TGTGCCACCACTGACGAAACTGAAGCTTTCTTT. This translates into CATTDETEAFF.

This rearrangement joins TRBV7-9 to TRBJ2-1; TRBD2 matches at 8 bases. The CDR3 is made up of 16 amino acids. CDR1 and CDR2 from the germline V gene are SEHNR and FQNEAQ (reference sequence). The ends lost 5 bases at V and 10 bases at J; junction bases unmatched: 16. CDR3 protein: CASSAPEGTRTQEQFF. The CDR3 DNA follows: TGTGCCAGCAGCGCCCCCGAGGGGACTAGGACCCAGGAGCAGTTCTTC.

This clonotype was counted at least ten times. The chain joins TRBV18 to TRBJ2-1; tentatively, D is TRBD2 (5 bases). Germline V gene lookup returns CDR1 KGHSH and CDR2 LQKENI. This CDR3 comprises 15 residues. V was pared by 3 bases and J by 1 base, with 10 bases between. Here the CDR3 reads CASSPGLESYNEQFF. CDR3 sequence (DNA): TGTGCCAGCTCACCTGGACTCGAATCCTACAATGAGCAGTTCTTC.

This clonotype was seen at least ten times. The chain joins TRBV28 to TRBJ1-1, with 9 bases lining up with TRBD1. The CDR3 runs 15 residues. The ends lost 8 bases at V and 5 bases at J; junction bases unmatched: 12. In germline, CDR1 is MDHEN, CDR2 SYDVKM. The CDR3 here is CASGYYRGRGTEAFF. The CDR3 DNA is TGTGCCAGCGGCTACTACAGGGGGCGAGGTACTGAAGCTTTCTTT.